This T cell receptor (beta chain) was sequenced during a study of OX40 agonist ivuxolimab in advanced cancers. Study-level background: Treatment of patients was with ivuxolimab, an agonistic anti-OX40 (CD134) antibody. General observations from the study: Normalized T-cell clonal expansion was also low in a subset of nonresponders. The study did not work out the antigen specificity of the expanded peripheral T cells.

Trimming pared 6 bases from V and 9 bases from J, leaving 11 bases between. CDR3 length: 11 amino acids. Per the germline V gene, CDR1 is SQVTM and CDR2 is ANQGSEA. In the case of this clone: Its antigen is undetermined.

The repertoire was sequenced with immunoSEQ multiplex PCR; TCRdb's copy has only in-frame clones and lacks some. The sample consists of tens of thousands of clones, around 85% of them appearing once. The clonotype was recovered from an adult with an advanced solid tumor such as melanoma, head and neck, liver or kidney cancer. This chain uses TRBV29-1 with TRBJ2-2; D unclear. The source material was CD4+ or CD8+ T cells sorted from blood, sampled in a trial of the OX40 agonist ivuxolimab. In DNA form, the CDR3 reads TGCAGCGTCCTCTGGCTGAGGGAGCTGTTTTTT. Protein: CSVLWLRELFF.